Presented here are 6 T cell receptor beta chains from one specimen sequenced in a study of glioma-infiltrating T cells after dendritic cell vaccination. Profiled with immunoSEQ multiplex PCR; TCRdb holds only in-frame clones, not every one. Of around 62,000 clones listed, more than 75% are singletons. The specimen comprised blood, sampled before dendritic cell vaccination. These receptors all stem from a human donor with glioblastoma.

The V gene is TRBV4-1, the J gene TRBJ2-1; 15 bases are shared with TRBD2. This CDR3 is 15 amino acids long. The germline gives CDR1 MGHRA, CDR2 YSYEKL. J was trimmed by 9 bases and V by 1 base; bases with no gene match: 1. The CDR3 region is CASSQVGLAGGEQFF. Written as DNA, the CDR3 is TGCGCCAGCAGCCAAGTGGGACTAGCGGGGGGTGAGCAGTTCTTC.

This sequence joins TRBV27 and TRBJ1-6; D remains ambiguous. CDR3 length: 16 residues. The V end was cut by 5 bases, the J end by 6 bases, with 17 bases between. CDR1 MNHEY and CDR2 SMNVEV come from the germline V gene (reference sequence). The CDR3 is CASSTVGQTTNSPLHF. CDR3 DNA: TGTGCCAGCAGTACAGTTGGGCAGACTACTAATTCACCCCTCCACTTT.

The chain combines TRBV6-5 with TRBJ1-6; D is unresolved. The V end was cut by 2 bases, the J end by 14 bases, with 19 bases between. Germline loops: CDR1 MNHEY, CDR2 SVGAGI. This CDR3 has 15 amino acids. The CDR3 bases are TGTGCCAGCAGTTACCCCGGGAACATACCTACCACCCTCCACTTT. It specifies CASSYPGNIPTTLHF.

The genes are TRBV14 and TRBJ1-2; 8 bases line up with TRBD1. V shed 0 bases, J shed 7 bases, and the junction held 1 base outside the gene matches. Germline-derived CDR1 and CDR2 are SGHDN and FVKESK. CDR3 length equals 13 residues. The CDR3, as DNA: TGTGCCAGCAGCCAAGACAGGGGGCTTGGCTACACCTTC. Its translation: CASSQDRGLGYTF.

The chain uses TRBV18 and TRBJ1-1; 7 nucleotides match TRBD1. With 3 bases clipped from V and 2 bases from J, the junction kept 3 bases outside the gene matches. This CDR3 has 14 residues. Germline CDR1 is KGHSH and CDR2 is LQKENI. CDR3 amino acids: CASSPGQSNTEAFF. The CDR3 region has the DNA TGTGCCAGCTCACCGGGACAGTCCAACACTGAAGCTTTCTTT.

The chain recombines TRBV15 with TRBJ2-5; TRBD1 matches 7 bases. Germline V gives CDR1 LNHNV, CDR2 YYDKDF (reference sequence). Trimming at V came to 1 base and at J to 1 base, leaving 0 bases not matched to a gene. CDR3 size: 14 residues. CDR3 residues: CATSRGDSQETQYF. The DNA of the CDR3 is TGTGCCACCAGCAGAGGGGACAGCCAAGAGACCCAGTACTTC.